These T cell receptor beta chains were read from a single sample in a study of shared clonotypes between healthy human individuals. Clones were read by immunoSEQ multiplex PCR, and TCRdb kept only the in-frame ones, dropping some. The sample has approximately 710,000 clones, roughly 87% seen once. The specimen was memory CD8+ T cells from PBMCs. The source is a man in his late teens or twenties in good health. Some clones in this sample may be carry-over from other donors' samples. CDR3s include the opening cysteine and the closing phenylalanine or tryptophan. The order of the fields is clone size, V gene, J gene, D gene, CDR3 protein, CDR3 DNA. D genes are given only for firm matches. Rows give clone size only sometimes, using once, few, many, or a class for an expanded clone.

abundance: .; v_gene: TRBV2; j_gene: TRBJ2-1; d_gene: .; CDR3aa: CASSEVRGGNEQFF; CDR3nt: TGTGCCAGCAGTGAAGTCCGTGGGGGAAATGAGCAGTTCTTC
abundance: .; v_gene: TRBV5-6; j_gene: TRBJ2-3; d_gene: .; CDR3aa: CASSLVLELGMDTQYF; CDR3nt: TGTGCCAGCAGCTTGGTTTTGGAGTTAGGGATGGATACGCAGTATTTT
abundance: .; v_gene: TRBV27; j_gene: TRBJ2-3; d_gene: .; CDR3aa: CASSLQRNGFADTQYF; CDR3nt: TGTGCCAGCAGTCTTCAAAGGAATGGATTCGCAGATACGCAGTATTTT
abundance: .; v_gene: TRBV27; j_gene: TRBJ2-1; d_gene: TRBD2; CDR3aa: CASSGRTSGVRDEQFF; CDR3nt: TGTGCCAGCAGTGGAAGGACTAGCGGAGTTAGGGATGAGCAGTTCTTC
abundance: .; v_gene: TRBV6-6; j_gene: TRBJ2-7; d_gene: .; CDR3aa: CASSPGAGVIYEQYF; CDR3nt: TGTGCCAGCAGCCCGGGGGCGGGAGTTATCTACGAGCAGTACTTC
abundance: .; v_gene: TRBV29-1; j_gene: TRBJ1-2; d_gene: .; CDR3aa: CSVEETDYGYTF; CDR3nt: TGCAGCGTTGAAGAGACGGATTATGGCTACACCTTC
abundance: once; v_gene: TRBV7-2; j_gene: TRBJ2-7; d_gene: .; CDR3aa: CASSIRGPYEQYF; CDR3nt: TGTGCCAGCAGCATACGGGGGCCATACGAGCAGTACTTC
abundance: .; v_gene: TRBV7-9; j_gene: TRBJ2-5; d_gene: .; CDR3aa: CASSGLAGETQYF; CDR3nt: TGTGCCAGCAGTGGGCTAGCAGGAGAGACCCAGTACTTC
abundance: .; v_gene: TRBV27; j_gene: TRBJ2-7; d_gene: .; CDR3aa: CASSFDRSYEQYF; CDR3nt: TGTGCCAGCAGTTTTGACAGGTCTTACGAGCAGTACTTC
abundance: .; v_gene: TRBV7-9; j_gene: TRBJ2-4; d_gene: .; CDR3aa: CASSLAQVKLAKNIQYF; CDR3nt: TGTGCCAGCAGCTTAGCCCAAGTGAAGCTAGCCAAAAACATTCAGTACTTC
abundance: .; v_gene: TRBV27; j_gene: TRBJ2-1; d_gene: TRBD1; CDR3aa: CASREETGGNEQFF; CDR3nt: TGTGCCAGCCGAGAAGAGACAGGGGGAAATGAGCAGTTCTTC
abundance: .; v_gene: TRBV9; j_gene: TRBJ1-1; d_gene: .; CDR3aa: CASNPRPDSSPEAFF; CDR3nt: TGTGCCAGCAACCCGAGACCGGACAGTTCCCCTGAAGCTTTCTTT
abundance: once; v_gene: TRBV30; j_gene: TRBJ1-2; d_gene: .; CDR3aa: CALRDFSEGNYGYTF; CDR3nt: TGTGCCTTAAGGGACTTTTCTGAGGGCAACTATGGCTACACCTTC
abundance: .; v_gene: TRBV10-3; j_gene: TRBJ2-7; d_gene: TRBD2; CDR3aa: CAIWEPAGKDEQYF; CDR3nt: TGTGCCATCTGGGAGCCAGCGGGAAAGGACGAGCAGTACTTC
abundance: .; v_gene: TRBV7-3; j_gene: TRBJ2-1; d_gene: TRBD2; CDR3aa: CASSLIGGLAFF; CDR3nt: TGTGCCAGCAGCTTAATCGGGGGGTTGGCGTTCTTC
abundance: .; v_gene: TRBV9; j_gene: TRBJ2-1; d_gene: TRBD2; CDR3aa: CASSWTSGDNEQFF; CDR3nt: TGTGCCAGCTCGTGGACTAGCGGGGACAATGAGCAGTTCTTC
abundance: .; v_gene: TRBV27; j_gene: TRBJ2-7; d_gene: TRBD2; CDR3aa: CASSFRTTTSGGNYEQYF; CDR3nt: TGTGCCAGCAGTTTTCGGACCACGACTAGCGGGGGGAACTACGAGCAGTACTTC
abundance: once; v_gene: TRBV5-6; j_gene: TRBJ1-5; d_gene: .; CDR3aa: CASSLAGQFPNQPQHF; CDR3nt: TGTGCCAGCAGCTTGGCTGGACAGTTTCCTAATCAGCCCCAGCATTTT
abundance: .; v_gene: TRBV7-8; j_gene: TRBJ1-2; d_gene: .; CDR3aa: CASSLVRLTDYGYTF; CDR3nt: TGTGCCAGCAGCTTAGTCCGACTAACGGACTATGGCTACACCTTC
abundance: .; v_gene: TRBV7-9; j_gene: TRBJ2-7; d_gene: .; CDR3aa: CASSRAGGEQYF; CDR3nt: TGTGCCAGCAGCCGAGCCGGGGGCGAGCAGTACTTC
abundance: .; v_gene: TRBV27; j_gene: TRBJ1-4; d_gene: .; CDR3aa: CASSPSGGDTREKLFF; CDR3nt: TGTGCCAGCAGTCCTTCTGGTGGGGACACCCGTGAAAAACTGTTTTTT
abundance: .; v_gene: TRBV4-1; j_gene: TRBJ1-2; d_gene: TRBD1; CDR3aa: CASSLSGQREKGYTF; CDR3nt: TGCGCCAGCAGCCTGTCGGGACAGAGAGAGAAGGGCTACACCTTC
abundance: .; v_gene: TRBV6-5; j_gene: TRBJ2-2; d_gene: .; CDR3aa: CASSQRPRDTGELFF; CDR3nt: TGTGCCAGCAGCCAAAGGCCCCGGGATACCGGGGAGCTGTTTTTT
abundance: .; v_gene: TRBV7-2; j_gene: TRBJ1-2; d_gene: .; CDR3aa: CASSSGVDLNGYTF; CDR3nt: TGTGCCAGCAGCTCGGGAGTGGACTTAAATGGCTACACCTTC
abundance: .; v_gene: TRBV19; j_gene: TRBJ1-2; d_gene: .; CDR3aa: CASGFRGPRKTDGYTF; CDR3nt: TGTGCCAGTGGATTCAGGGGCCCGAGGAAGACGGATGGCTACACCTTC
abundance: .; v_gene: TRBV7-6; j_gene: TRBJ2-7; d_gene: .; CDR3aa: CASSLGRYYEQYF; CDR3nt: TGTGCCAGCAGCTTGGGACGGTACTACGAGCAGTACTTC
abundance: .; v_gene: TRBV27; j_gene: TRBJ2-2; d_gene: .; CDR3aa: CASKVGTENAGELFF; CDR3nt: TGTGCCAGCAAGGTCGGGACGGAGAACGCCGGGGAGCTGTTTTTT
abundance: .; v_gene: TRBV28; j_gene: TRBJ1-5; d_gene: .; CDR3aa: CASSLKGPYKPQHF; CDR3nt: TGTGCCAGCAGTTTAAAGGGGCCATATAAGCCCCAGCATTTT
abundance: .; v_gene: TRBV6-4; j_gene: TRBJ2-1; d_gene: TRBD2; CDR3aa: CASSDSGAGGHNEQFF; CDR3nt: TGTGCCAGCAGTGACTCTGGGGCGGGAGGGCACAATGAGCAGTTCTTC